The rows below give T cell receptor beta chains drawn from one sample of a study of control samples from healthy donors and cancer patients. The method was immunoSEQ multiplex PCR; TCRdb's version includes in-frame clones alone and lacks a portion of them. Here the sample spans under 200,000 clones, 91% being singletons. Sequenced: blood. The origin of the receptors is a woman younger than 45 in good health. The CDR3 runs from the conserved cysteine through the conserved F or W. The D gene is left open where the match is weak. Some rows have no size entry. The others give once, few or many, or a class for an expanded clone.

>TRBV24-1|.|.|14|TRBJ2-7
TGTGCCACCAGTGACTCGGGAGCCCTCTACGAGCAGTACTTC
CATSDSGALYEQYF
>TRBV6-6|.|.|14|TRBJ1-2
TGTGCCAGCAGTTTCCCCAGGGCCGCCTATGGCTACACCTTC
CASSFPRAAYGYTF
>TRBV19|TRBD1|.|15|TRBJ1-5
TGTGCCAGTAGTATATGGGGACAGGGTGGTCAGCCCCAGCATTTT
CASSIWGQGGQPQHF
>TRBV5-6|TRBD1|.|14|TRBJ1-4
TGTGCCAGCAGCCGGACAGGGTCGGGGGAAAAACTGTTTTTT
CASSRTGSGEKLFF
>TRBV6-5|TRBD2|.|16|TRBJ2-1
TGTGCCAGCAGTTACTGGACTAGCGGGGGGTACAATGAGCAGTTCTTC
CASSYWTSGGYNEQFF
>TRBV7-2|TRBD1|.|13|TRBJ2-5
TGTGCCAGCACGGACAGGGGGCGAGAGACCCAGTACTTC
CASTDRGRETQYF
>TRBV5-1|TRBD1|.|15|TRBJ2-2
TGCGCCAGCAGCTTGCATACAGGGGGCACCGGGGAGCTGTTTTTT
CASSLHTGGTGELFF
>TRBV6-1|TRBD2|once|16|TRBJ2-3
TGTGCCAGCAGTGAGCTAGCGGGGGAAAGCACAGATACGCAGTATTTT
CASSELAGESTDTQYF
>TRBV6-5|.|.|14|TRBJ2-2
TGTGCCAGCAGTTACAGGGGACGGGACGGGGAGCTGTTTTTT
CASSYRGRDGELFF
>TRBV7-3|.|.|12|TRBJ1-6
TGTGCCAGCAGCTCCCCTAATTCACCCCTCCACTTT
CASSSPNSPLHF
>TRBV28|.|once|13|TRBJ1-1
TGTGCCAGCAGTTTCCCTGGCAGGCTTGAAGCTTTCTTT
CASSFPGRLEAFF
>TRBV12-3/TRBV12-4|TRBD1|.|13|TRBJ1-4
TGTGCCAGCAGTGACAGGGGAGTTGAAAAACTGTTTTTT
CASSDRGVEKLFF
>TRBV7-2|.|once|12|TRBJ1-5
TGTGCCAGCAGCTTCCCCGATCAGCCCCAGCATTTT
CASSFPDQPQHF
>TRBV6-2/TRBV6-3|.|few|13|TRBJ2-7
TGTGCCAGCAGTTCGCAGGTTTCCTACGAGCAGTACTTC
CASSSQVSYEQYF
>TRBV30|.|.|12|TRBJ1-2
TGTGCCTGGAGTAGGGGGGCGTATGGCTACACCTTC
CAWSRGAYGYTF
>TRBV12-3/TRBV12-4|.|.|13|TRBJ1-1
TGTGCCAGCAGTTTGGGAGGGGGCACTGAAGCTTTCTTT
CASSLGGGTEAFF
>TRBV25-1|.|few|13|TRBJ2-3
TGTGCCAGCAGTGACAGGGTAGCAGATACGCAGTATTTT
CASSDRVADTQYF
>TRBV12-3/TRBV12-4|.|once|13|TRBJ2-1
TGTGCCAGCAGTTTAGAAACAGGGTGGGAGCAGTTCTTC
CASSLETGWEQFF
>TRBV6-5|TRBD1|.|14|TRBJ1-1
TGTGCCAGCAGTAAATCGACAGGGGGCACTGAAGCTTTCTTT
CASSKSTGGTEAFF
>TRBV6-5|TRBD1|few|13|TRBJ1-2
TGTGCCAGCAGCCGACAGGGGGTAGGTGGCTACACCTTC
CASSRQGVGGYTF
>TRBV18|TRBD1|few|15|TRBJ1-1
TGTGCCAGCTCACCCCGGGGGACAGGGGGGACTGAAGCTTTCTTT
CASSPRGTGGTEAFF
>TRBV3-1/TRBV3-2|.|.|15|TRBJ1-4
TGTGCCAGCAGCCAAGCGAGGGGCGAAAATGAAAAACTGTTTTTT
CASSQARGENEKLFF
>TRBV3-1/TRBV3-2|TRBD1|.|15|TRBJ2-1
TGTGCCAGCAGCCAATCTGGACAGGTCTACAATGAGCAGTTCTTC
CASSQSGQVYNEQFF
>TRBV28|.|.|14|TRBJ1-6
TGTGCCAGCAGTCGGGGACGGGATAATTCACCCCTCCACTTT
CASSRGRDNSPLHF
>TRBV7-2|.|.|14|TRBJ2-5
TGTGCCAGCAGCTTAGTTGGCAGCCAAGAGACCCAGTACTTC
CASSLVGSQETQYF
>TRBV7-9|.|.|15|TRBJ2-6
TGTGCCAGCAGCCCCCCGGGTTCTGGGGCCAACGTCCTGACTTTC
CASSPPGSGANVLTF
>TRBV5-1|TRBD1|.|15|TRBJ2-3
TGCGCCAGCAGCCCGACAGGGGGATTCACAGATACGCAGTATTTT
CASSPTGGFTDTQYF
>TRBV3-1/TRBV3-2|.|.|12|TRBJ2-3
TGTGCCAGCAGCCAAGTGAGAGATACGCAGTATTTT
CASSQVRDTQYF
>TRBV21-1|.|.|16|TRBJ2-7
TGTGCCAGCAGCAAAAGGGGACAGGGGGCTCCCTACGAGCAGTACTTC
CASSKRGQGAPYEQYF
>TRBV6-5|.|.|13|TRBJ1-6
TGTGCCAGCAGGGGGATAGGTGATTCACCCCTCCACTTT
CASRGIGDSPLHF
>TRBV25-1|TRBD2|.|18|TRBJ2-2
TGTGCCAGCAGTGAGCCAACGGGACTAGCGGGAAACACCGGGGAGCTGTTTTTT
CASSEPTGLAGNTGELFF
>TRBV29-1|TRBD1|once|13|TRBJ1-2
TGCAGCGTTCAGGGGGCCGATAACTATGGCTACACCTTC
CSVQGADNYGYTF
>TRBV24-1|.|.|16|TRBJ2-2
TGTGCCACCAGTGACACCAGACAGGGAGGGACCGGGGAGCTGTTTTTT
CATSDTRQGGTGELFF
>TRBV11-2|TRBD1|once|16|TRBJ2-2
TGTGCCAGCAGCTTAGGCAGGGGGTATGGCACCGGGGAGCTGTTTTTT
CASSLGRGYGTGELFF
>TRBV11-2|.|many|14|TRBJ1-3
TGTGCCAGCAGCTTAGGGGGTTCTGGAAACACCATATATTTT
CASSLGGSGNTIYF
>TRBV4-1|TRBD1|.|14|TRBJ2-7
TGCGCCAGCAGGCACCCGGGACAGGGAAACGAGCAGTACTTC
CASRHPGQGNEQYF
>TRBV28|TRBD2|.|15|TRBJ2-2
TGTGCCAGCAGTTCCAGCGGGAGGGACACCGGGGAGCTGTTTTTT
CASSSSGRDTGELFF
>TRBV5-1|.|once|14|TRBJ1-2
TGCGCCAGCAGCTTGAATTTGCCGACGGAAGGCTACACCTTC
CASSLNLPTEGYTF
>TRBV15|.|.|14|TRBJ2-5
TGTGCCACCAGCAGAGACGGGATTCAAGAGACCCAGTACTTC
CATSRDGIQETQYF
>TRBV5-1|.|.|15|TRBJ1-6
TGCGCCAGCAGCTTGGGCGGGGGTAGAAATTCACCCCTCCACTTT
CASSLGGGRNSPLHF
>TRBV28|TRBD2|.|15|TRBJ2-5
TGTGCCAGCAGTTTGGTCGCGGGAGTTCAAGAGACCCAGTACTTC
CASSLVAGVQETQYF
>TRBV29-1|TRBD1|.|13|TRBJ1-2
TGCAGCGTTGCTCGGGACAGTGTCTATGGCTACACCTTC
CSVARDSVYGYTF
>TRBV5-8|.|few|17|TRBJ2-1
TGTGCCAGCAGCTTGGGACGGGGTAGGGAGACACACAATGAGCAGTTCTTC
CASSLGRGRETHNEQFF
>TRBV28|.|.|12|TRBJ1-4
TGTGCCAGCAGACCAACTAATGAAAAACTGTTTTTT
CASRPTNEKLFF
>TRBV19|TRBD1|.|15|TRBJ2-5
TGTGCCACACGACAGGGGGCTAGGTCGGTGGAGACCCAGTACTTC
CATRQGARSVETQYF
>TRBV6-5|TRBD2|.|16|TRBJ2-2
TGTGCCAGCAGTTACTCGCCTAGCGGGCCCACCGGGGAGCTGTTTTTT
CASSYSPSGPTGELFF
>TRBV24-1|TRBD1|.|14|TRBJ2-5
TGTGCCACCCGGGACAGGGAGCGCGGCGAGACCCAGTACTTC
CATRDRERGETQYF
>TRBV27|.|.|12|TRBJ1-1
TGTGCCAGCAGCCAGTCGAACACTGAAGCTTTCTTT
CASSQSNTEAFF
>TRBV10-1|.|.|13|TRBJ1-6
TGCGCCAGCAGTCCACGGGATAATTCACCCCTCCACTTT
CASSPRDNSPLHF
>TRBV24-1|.|.|14|TRBJ2-5
TGTGCCACCCGATCTTCTGGACAGTCAAAGACCCAGTACTTC
CATRSSGQSKTQYF
>TRBV5-1|TRBD1|once|13|TRBJ1-2
TGCGCCAGCAGCTCCACAGGGGCGGGCGGCTACACCTTC
CASSSTGAGGYTF
>TRBV6-6|TRBD2|.|14|TRBJ2-7
TGTGCCAGCAGTTGGGGGACTAGCGAATACGAGCAGTACTTC
CASSWGTSEYEQYF
>TRBV19|TRBD1|.|14|TRBJ2-2
TGTGCCAGTAGTATGGGGCAGGGGGCCGGGGAGCTGTTTTTT
CASSMGQGAGELFF
>TRBV28|.|.|10|TRBJ1-5
TGTGCCAGCAGTTTTCAGCCCCAGCATTTT
CASSFQPQHF
>TRBV5-1|TRBD1|.|15|TRBJ2-2
TGCGCCAGCAGCGGACAGGCTTCGAACACCGGGGAGCTGTTTTTT
CASSGQASNTGELFF
>TRBV7-8|TRBD1|.|15|TRBJ1-6
TGTGCCAGCAGCCCAAGACAGGGACTTAATTCACCCCTCCACTTT
CASSPRQGLNSPLHF